The rows below give T cell receptor beta chains drawn from one sample of a study of cytomegalovirus exposure and HLA in healthy donors. Sequencing used immunoSEQ multiplex PCR; TCRdb keeps in-frame clones, though not all of them. In the table there are over 90,000 clones, 70% to 80% of which are singletons. Sequencing was carried out using PBMCs. The receptors derive from a woman aged 60-75 years in good health and CMV-seropositive. Each CDR3 is given with its conserved first and last residue. D genes are given only for firm matches. Some rows have no size entry. The others give once, few or many, or a class for an expanded clone.

CDR3nt: TGTGCCAGCAGTGGGACTAGCGGGAGGTCCTACAATGAGCAGTTCTTC; CDR3aa: CASSGTSGRSYNEQFF; v_gene: TRBV2; j_gene: TRBJ2-1; d_gene: TRBD2; abundance: -
CDR3nt: TGCGCCAGCAGCCAAGTCCCACAGGTTTCCTACGAGCAGTACTTC; CDR3aa: CASSQVPQVSYEQYF; v_gene: TRBV4-1; j_gene: TRBJ2-7; d_gene: -; abundance: -
CDR3nt: TGTGCCAGCCGGCAAACGGGGAGCAATCAGCCCCAGCATTTT; CDR3aa: CASRQTGSNQPQHF; v_gene: TRBV25-1; j_gene: TRBJ1-5; d_gene: -; abundance: -
CDR3nt: TGTGCCAGCAGGGGTGAGGGCAAGACTGAAGCTTTCTTT; CDR3aa: CASRGEGKTEAFF; v_gene: TRBV2; j_gene: TRBJ1-1; d_gene: -; abundance: -
CDR3nt: TGTGCCAGCAGCTTCGGACAGGGTGTGAACACTGAAGCTTTCTTT; CDR3aa: CASSFGQGVNTEAFF; v_gene: TRBV7-9; j_gene: TRBJ1-1; d_gene: TRBD1; abundance: -
CDR3nt: TGTGCCAGCAGCCAGCCTGGACAGGGGAGCCCTATACTTAGAGGCTACACCTTC; CDR3aa: CASSQPGQGSPILRGYTF; v_gene: TRBV2; j_gene: TRBJ1-2; d_gene: TRBD1; abundance: once
CDR3nt: TGCGCCAGCAGCAGCGACGGCACAGATACGCAGTATTTT; CDR3aa: CASSSDGTDTQYF; v_gene: TRBV5-1; j_gene: TRBJ2-3; d_gene: -; abundance: once
CDR3nt: TGTGCCAGCAGCCAAGGGACAGGCCGTATCGAGACCCAGTACTTC; CDR3aa: CASSQGTGRIETQYF; v_gene: TRBV14; j_gene: TRBJ2-5; d_gene: TRBD1; abundance: -
CDR3nt: TGTGCCAGCAGCCAAGACAGGGGGAGCTCCTACGAGCAGTACTTC; CDR3aa: CASSQDRGSSYEQYF; v_gene: TRBV4-2; j_gene: TRBJ2-7; d_gene: TRBD1; abundance: -
CDR3nt: TGTGCCAGCAGTTTATTCGCTGAAGCTTTCTTT; CDR3aa: CASSLFAEAFF; v_gene: TRBV28; j_gene: TRBJ1-1; d_gene: -; abundance: -
CDR3nt: TGTGCCAGCAGCAGGGACAGGAAGGGGGGCTACACCTTC; CDR3aa: CASSRDRKGGYTF; v_gene: TRBV7-2; j_gene: TRBJ1-2; d_gene: TRBD1; abundance: -
CDR3nt: TGTGCCAGCAGCCAAGAACCTAGCGGGAGAGCGGGCAATGAGCAGTTCTTC; CDR3aa: CASSQEPSGRAGNEQFF; v_gene: TRBV4-2; j_gene: TRBJ2-1; d_gene: TRBD2; abundance: few
CDR3nt: TGTGCCAGCAGCCCCGGGACTATTTCGAATGAGCAGTTCTTC; CDR3aa: CASSPGTISNEQFF; v_gene: TRBV7-3; j_gene: TRBJ2-1; d_gene: TRBD2; abundance: -
CDR3nt: TGCGCCAGCAGCCAAGGGTTGAACAGGGCCGAGCAGTACTTC; CDR3aa: CASSQGLNRAEQYF; v_gene: TRBV4-1; j_gene: TRBJ2-7; d_gene: -; abundance: -
CDR3nt: TGTGCCAGCAGCTTGAGAACTAGCGGGTCCGATACGCAGTATTTT; CDR3aa: CASSLRTSGSDTQYF; v_gene: TRBV5-4; j_gene: TRBJ2-3; d_gene: TRBD2; abundance: -
CDR3nt: TGTGCCAGCAGTTTAGACTTGCGGGGCCCCGTCTATTTT; CDR3aa: CASSLDLRGPVYF; v_gene: TRBV6-4; j_gene: TRBJ2-3; d_gene: -; abundance: few
CDR3nt: TGTGCCATCAGTGACAGGGGCTTTAATTCACCCCTCCACTTT; CDR3aa: CAISDRGFNSPLHF; v_gene: TRBV10-3; j_gene: TRBJ1-6; d_gene: -; abundance: -
CDR3nt: TGTGCCAGCAGCCCACCGACTAGCGGGAGGGGCACAGATACGCAGTATTTT; CDR3aa: CASSPPTSGRGTDTQYF; v_gene: TRBV7-9; j_gene: TRBJ2-3; d_gene: TRBD2; abundance: -
CDR3nt: TGTGCCTGGAGTAAAACAGGGAAGGTCGGTGAAAAACTGTTTTTT; CDR3aa: CAWSKTGKVGEKLFF; v_gene: TRBV30; j_gene: TRBJ1-4; d_gene: -; abundance: -
CDR3nt: TGCAGCGTTTACGAGCTGAGGGACTACAATGAGCAGTTCTTC; CDR3aa: CSVYELRDYNEQFF; v_gene: TRBV29-1; j_gene: TRBJ2-1; d_gene: -; abundance: -
CDR3nt: TGTGCCAGCGGTTCCTACGAGCAGTACTTC; CDR3aa: CASGSYEQYF; v_gene: TRBV9; j_gene: TRBJ2-7; d_gene: -; abundance: -
CDR3nt: TGTGCCAGTCAATTTGACAGGGTCTTTGATGGCTACACCTTC; CDR3aa: CASQFDRVFDGYTF; v_gene: TRBV2; j_gene: TRBJ1-2; d_gene: TRBD1; abundance: -
CDR3nt: TGTGCCAGCAGCCAAGATTCACAGGTGGATCAGCCCCAGCATTTT; CDR3aa: CASSQDSQVDQPQHF; v_gene: TRBV4-2; j_gene: TRBJ1-5; d_gene: -; abundance: few